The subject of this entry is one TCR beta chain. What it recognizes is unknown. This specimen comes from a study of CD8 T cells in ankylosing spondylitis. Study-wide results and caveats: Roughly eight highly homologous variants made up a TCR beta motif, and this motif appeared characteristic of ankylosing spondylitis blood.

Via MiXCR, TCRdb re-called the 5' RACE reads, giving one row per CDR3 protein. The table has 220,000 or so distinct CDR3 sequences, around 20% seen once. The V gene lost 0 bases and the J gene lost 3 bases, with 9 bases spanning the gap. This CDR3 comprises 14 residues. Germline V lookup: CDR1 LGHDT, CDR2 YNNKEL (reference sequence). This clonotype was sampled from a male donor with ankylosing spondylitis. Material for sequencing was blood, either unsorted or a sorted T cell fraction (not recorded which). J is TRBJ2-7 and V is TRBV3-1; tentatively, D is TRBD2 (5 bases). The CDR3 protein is CASSQDSSGYEQYF. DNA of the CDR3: TGTGCCAGCAGCCAAGATTCCAGCGGCTACGAGCAGTACTTC.